Listed below are T cell receptor beta chains from one sample, sequenced in a study of T cell responses to AZD1222 COVID-19 vaccine. TCRdb's copy holds only in-frame clones and misses some; the assay was immunoSEQ multiplex PCR. The data contain approximately 49,000 clones, 65% to 85% of them singletons. Sequenced here: peripheral blood, sampled on day 0 of MenACWY control vaccination. The receptors originated from an adult in good health. Both conserved end residues are part of each CDR3. D genes are given only for firm matches. Clone size appears in some rows only: once, few, many, or a class for an expanded clone.

CDR3 length,J gene,D gene,clone size,V gene,CDR3 protein,CDR3 DNA
16,TRBJ1-6,TRBD1,NA,TRBV4-2,CASSQEGTAYNSPLHF,TGTGCCAGCAGCCAAGAAGGGACAGCGTATAATTCACCCCTCCACTTT
15,TRBJ2-1,TRBD2,NA,TRBV6-2/TRBV6-3,CASSPLGGGYGEQFF,TGTGCCAGCAGCCCCCTTGGGGGGGGGTATGGTGAGCAGTTCTTC
14,TRBJ1-2,NA,NA,TRBV7-8,CASSLAGTVYGYTF,TGTGCCAGCAGCTTAGCGGGCACAGTTTATGGCTACACCTTC
17,TRBJ1-5,NA,NA,TRBV5-8,CASSLMVSGVSNQPQHF,TGTGCCAGCAGCTTGATGGTTAGTGGAGTTAGCAATCAGCCCCAGCATTTT
17,TRBJ2-1,TRBD2,NA,TRBV5-4,CASSSLAWTSGYNEQFF,TGTGCCAGCAGCTCCCTAGCTTGGACTAGCGGTTACAATGAGCAGTTCTTC
15,TRBJ2-1,TRBD1,NA,TRBV30,CAWTYRGSTYNEQFF,TGTGCCTGGACTTACAGGGGAAGCACCTACAATGAGCAGTTCTTC
17,TRBJ2-3,TRBD2,NA,TRBV27,CASSPRTSGRARDTQYF,TGTGCCAGCAGCCCCCGGACTAGCGGGAGGGCCCGTGATACGCAGTATTTT
15,TRBJ2-1,TRBD2,NA,TRBV2,CASSELAGGYNEQFF,TGTGCCAGCAGTGAACTGGCGGGGGGATACAATGAGCAGTTCTTC
15,TRBJ2-5,NA,once,TRBV18,CASSLAVGTQETQYF,TGTGCCAGCTCTCTCGCGGTAGGGACCCAAGAGACCCAGTACTTC
17,TRBJ1-1,NA,NA,TRBV18,CASSRTGLGLANTEAFF,TGTGCCAGCTCACGAACGGGTTTGGGGCTGGCGAACACTGAAGCTTTCTTT
13,TRBJ1-1,NA,few,TRBV12-3/TRBV12-4,CASSLSGNTEAFF,TGTGCCAGCAGTTTGAGCGGGAACACTGAAGCTTTCTTT
14,TRBJ2-2,NA,NA,TRBV3-1/TRBV3-2,CASSQGGVNGELFF,TGTGCCAGCAGCCAAGGCGGGGTGAACGGGGAGCTGTTTTTT
13,TRBJ2-7,NA,medium-sized,TRBV10-1,CASGGLLGNEQYF,TGCGCCAGCGGGGGACTCCTAGGGAACGAGCAGTACTTC
15,TRBJ1-6,NA,NA,TRBV15,CATSRGPSLNSPLHF,TGTGCCACCAGCAGAGGTCCCAGCCTGAATTCACCCCTCCACTTT
14,TRBJ2-5,NA,NA,TRBV19,CASRGTLGQETQYF,TGTGCCAGTAGGGGTACGTTGGGGCAAGAGACCCAGTACTTC
14,TRBJ1-1,NA,NA,TRBV28,CASTEGRQNTEAFF,TGTGCCAGCACGGAGGGCAGACAAAACACTGAAGCTTTCTTT
15,TRBJ1-3,NA,NA,TRBV15,CATSRDKGRGNTIYF,TGTGCCACCAGCAGAGATAAAGGTAGAGGAAACACCATATATTTT
12,TRBJ2-7,NA,NA,TRBV30,CAWSTGAGEQYF,TGTGCCTGGAGTACGGGGGCGGGCGAGCAGTACTTC
16,TRBJ2-2,NA,once,TRBV16,CASSQSRGANTGELFF,TGTGCCAGCAGCCAGAGTAGGGGAGCGAACACCGGGGAGCTGTTTTTT
16,TRBJ1-6,NA,NA,TRBV5-1,CASSFYSGQDNSPLHF,TGCGCCAGCAGCTTCTACTCAGGCCAAGATAATTCACCCCTCCACTTT
12,TRBJ2-2,NA,NA,TRBV6-5,CASNFDTGELFF,TGTGCCAGCAACTTCGACACCGGGGAGCTGTTTTTT
15,TRBJ2-7,NA,NA,TRBV5-1,CASKKEGGLSYEQYF,TGCGCCAGCAAGAAGGAGGGGGGTTTAAGCTACGAGCAGTACTTC
11,TRBJ1-2,NA,once,TRBV29-1,CSAPHAHGYTF,TGCAGCGCACCACATGCGCATGGCTACACCTTC
15,TRBJ1-4,TRBD1,NA,TRBV6-6,CASSDRDRVDEKLFF,TGTGCCAGCAGTGACCGGGACAGGGTGGATGAAAAACTGTTTTTT